A selection of T cell receptor beta chains follows, all from one sample in a study of blood T cell repertoires in COVID-19. The data were produced by immunoSEQ multiplex PCR, yet TCRdb's version contains in-frame clones alone and is incomplete. The sample carries over 140,000 clones, about 77% recorded once. Sequencing used peripheral blood. The source of these receptors is a woman between 45 and 60 years old with active or convalescent COVID-19. Both conserved end residues are part of each CDR3. A D gene is named only where the DNA matches it firmly. Expanded clones get a size class; other rows say once, few or many, or leave the size out.

CDR3 protein,CDR3 DNA,D gene,J gene,V gene,clone size
CASSPRTTLNTGELFF,TGTGCCAGCAGCCCCCGGACTACTCTGAACACCGGGGAGCTGTTTTTT,NA,TRBJ2-2,TRBV7-2,few
CASKLRLGSYNEQFF,TGTGCCAGCAAACTAAGGTTGGGCTCCTACAATGAGCAGTTCTTC,NA,TRBJ2-1,TRBV28,NA
CASSSTVSGDYGYTF,TGTGCCAGCAGCTCCACGGTGTCAGGGGACTATGGCTACACCTTC,NA,TRBJ1-2,TRBV7-2,NA
CASTQGEFSYNEQFF,TGTGCCAGCACCCAGGGGGAGTTCTCCTACAATGAGCAGTTCTTC,TRBD1,TRBJ2-1,TRBV7-2,NA
CASSLSTAQPQHF,TGTGCCAGCAGCTTGAGCACAGCTCAGCCCCAGCATTTT,NA,TRBJ1-5,TRBV5-5,NA
CASNRAPGSGGNTIYF,TGTGCCAGCAATCGAGCTCCAGGCTCTGGTGGAAACACCATATATTTT,NA,TRBJ1-3,TRBV28,NA
CATSAPDRWAGDTGELFF,TGTGCCACCAGTGCCCCCGACAGGTGGGCGGGGGACACCGGGGAGCTGTTTTTT,NA,TRBJ2-2,TRBV24-1,NA
CASSRVAMPGANVLTF,TGTGCCAGCAGCCGAGTCGCAATGCCTGGGGCCAACGTCCTGACTTTC,NA,TRBJ2-6,TRBV5-6,NA
CASSIVEVNQPQHF,TGTGCCAGTAGTATAGTCGAGGTCAATCAGCCCCAGCATTTT,NA,TRBJ1-5,TRBV19,NA
CASSYKIGRDRGDTQYF,TGTGCCAGCAGTTACAAGATCGGGCGGGACAGGGGAGATACGCAGTATTTT,TRBD1,TRBJ2-3,TRBV27,NA
CASSPRAAGTEKLFF,TGCGCCAGCAGCCCACGGGCCGCGGGCACTGAAAAACTGTTTTTT,NA,TRBJ1-4,TRBV4-3,NA
CASSVVGALEAGELFF,TGTGCCAGCAGCGTAGTAGGCGCCCTAGAGGCCGGGGAGCTGTTTTTT,NA,TRBJ2-2,TRBV9,few
CSASGSHISYEQYF,TGCAGCGCCTCCGGGTCCCACATTTCCTACGAGCAGTACTTC,NA,TRBJ2-7,TRBV29-1,once
CAWSHQYGALSPYGYTF,TGTGCCTGGAGTCACCAATATGGGGCACTCTCCCCCTATGGCTACACCTTC,NA,TRBJ1-2,TRBV30,once
CAWGAPAGRPTYEQYF,TGTGCCTGGGGTGCCCCGGCAGGGAGGCCGACCTACGAGCAGTACTTC,NA,TRBJ2-7,TRBV30,NA
CASSQGQDNSPLHF,TGTGCCAGCAGCCAGGGACAGGATAATTCACCCCTCCACTTT,TRBD1,TRBJ1-6,TRBV3-1/TRBV3-2,NA
CASMGGRPYNEQFF,TGTGCCAGCATGGGCGGGAGGCCCTACAATGAGCAGTTCTTC,TRBD2,TRBJ2-1,TRBV28,NA
CASSGEGNLVNTEAFF,TGCGCCAGCAGCGGGGAGGGTAACCTCGTGAACACTGAAGCTTTCTTT,NA,TRBJ1-1,TRBV5-1,NA
CASSIAARAGGQAEQFF,TGTGCCAGTAGTATAGCAGCGAGAGCGGGGGGGCAAGCGGAGCAGTTCTTC,TRBD2,TRBJ2-1,TRBV19,NA
CASSWGRSNTEAFF,TGCGCCAGCAGCTGGGGCCGGTCGAACACTGAAGCTTTCTTT,NA,TRBJ1-1,TRBV5-1,once
CASSRGTDSRQPQHF,TGTGCCAGCAGCCGGGGAACGGACTCCAGGCAGCCCCAGCATTTT,NA,TRBJ1-5,TRBV3-1/TRBV3-2,many
CASSLAWRRSDDNSPLHF,TGCGCCAGCAGCTTGGCCTGGAGAAGATCCGATGATAATTCACCCCTCCACTTT,NA,TRBJ1-6,TRBV5-1,once
CASSRDSLQGGYTF,TGTGCCAGCAGCCGCGACAGCCTTCAAGGGGGCTACACCTTC,NA,TRBJ1-2,TRBV3-1/TRBV3-2,NA
CASRGWEGVRSPLHF,TGTGCCAGTAGAGGGTGGGAGGGGGTTCGTTCACCCCTCCACTTT,NA,TRBJ1-6,TRBV19,NA
CASSFSGGRYNEQFF,TGTGCCAGCAGCTTTTCGGGGGGGAGATACAATGAGCAGTTCTTC,TRBD2,TRBJ2-1,TRBV11-2,NA
CASSFQGGELFF,TGTGCCAGCAGTTTTCAGGGCGGGGAGCTGTTTTTT,NA,TRBJ2-2,TRBV6-2/TRBV6-3,NA
CASSLGNGQGETQYF,TGTGCCAGCAGCTTAGGGAATGGGCAGGGAGAGACCCAGTACTTC,NA,TRBJ2-5,TRBV7-6,NA
CAWKLGVASDYEQYF,TGTGCCTGGAAACTCGGGGTGGCTAGCGATTACGAGCAGTACTTC,NA,TRBJ2-7,TRBV30,NA
CATSDSTTRADTQYF,TGTGCCACCAGTGATTCCACGACGAGGGCAGATACGCAGTATTTT,NA,TRBJ2-3,TRBV24-1,NA
CASMGEPGQGSTKAYGYTF,TGTGCCAGTATGGGAGAACCGGGACAGGGATCGACTAAGGCCTATGGCTACACCTTC,TRBD1,TRBJ1-2,TRBV19,few
CASSRQPGQGSYNEQFF,TGTGCCAGCAGCCGCCAACCGGGACAGGGTTCCTACAATGAGCAGTTCTTC,TRBD1,TRBJ2-1,TRBV4-2,NA
CASSSRRGLNEKLFF,TGTGCCAGCAGTTCCCGACGGGGTCTAAATGAAAAACTGTTTTTT,NA,TRBJ1-4,TRBV28,few
CASSLRPPGIYGYTF,TGTGCCAGCAGTTTGAGGCCCCCAGGGATCTATGGCTACACCTTC,NA,TRBJ1-2,TRBV28,NA
CASTATTGSRPRLVYGYTF,TGTGCCAGCACCGCAACGACTGGGTCTAGGCCTCGTCTGGTCTATGGCTACACCTTC,NA,TRBJ1-2,TRBV7-2,NA
CASSRPQRDRKNTEAFF,TGTGCCAGCAGCCGCCCACAGAGGGACAGGAAGAACACTGAAGCTTTCTTT,TRBD1,TRBJ1-1,TRBV3-1/TRBV3-2,NA
CASSLDTLTGELFF,TGTGCCAGCAGTTTAGATACTCTCACCGGGGAGCTGTTTTTT,NA,TRBJ2-2,TRBV28,NA
CASSQESRGDYGYTF,TGCGCCAGCAGCCAAGAGAGCCGAGGAGACTATGGCTACACCTTC,NA,TRBJ1-2,TRBV4-3,NA
CASSLVGTGDQPQHF,TGTGCCAGCAGCTTAGTAGGGACAGGGGATCAGCCCCAGCATTTT,TRBD1,TRBJ1-5,TRBV7-2,few
CASSRTSGSRPDTQYF,TGTGCCAGCAGCCGTACTAGCGGGAGTCGTCCAGATACGCAGTATTTT,TRBD2,TRBJ2-3,TRBV2,NA
CSVRLADTGELFF,TGCAGCGTTCGTCTAGCGGACACCGGGGAGCTGTTTTTT,TRBD2,TRBJ2-2,TRBV29-1,few
CASSPLGTRDRVSYTEAFF,TGTGCCAGCAGCCCCCTGGGGACGCGGGACAGGGTTTCGTACACTGAAGCTTTCTTT,TRBD1,TRBJ1-1,TRBV7-8,NA
CSVVPSGNTDTQYF,TGCAGCGTTGTGCCTAGCGGCAACACAGATACGCAGTATTTT,TRBD2,TRBJ2-3,TRBV29-1,NA
CASSLSPLGGVGEKLFF,TGTGCCAGCAGCTTATCCCCCCTGGGGGGGGTGGGAGAAAAACTGTTTTTT,NA,TRBJ1-4,TRBV7-8,NA
CASSSSGTGGQDGYTF,TGCGCCAGCAGCTCCTCCGGGACAGGGGGCCAGGATGGCTACACCTTC,TRBD1,TRBJ1-2,TRBV5-1,once